This T cell receptor (beta chain) was sequenced during a study of T-cell reconstitution after alpha-beta-depleted transplantation in children. Regarding the study as a whole: One year post-transplant, T-cell counts and diversity were largely derived from T cells produced anew. Reported findings indicate that, about two months after transplant, alpha-beta T cells came from several hundred expanded clones, which were derived from non-depleted graft cells. Some patients owed their high day-60 TCRbeta diversity to surviving recipient T cells and thymic progenitors.

For TCRbeta, the library was prepared with unique molecular identifiers. One entry per CDR3 protein results from TCRdb running MiXCR on the PCR reads. The data hold about 580,000 distinct CDR3 sequences, with approximately 30% observed a single time. This clonotype was picked up a small number of times. Its antigen is unknown. Germline-derived CDR1 and CDR2 are SQVTM and ANQGSEA. The CDR3 totals 14 residues. Trimming pared 0 bases from V and 2 bases from J, leaving 9 bases between. The specimen was PBMCs, collected before TCRalphabeta/CD19-depleted stem cell transplant. The genes are TRBV29-1 and TRBJ2-3, with D unclear. The sequence came from a boy younger than two with Wiskott-Aldrich syndrome, due to receive a stem cell transplant. The DNA for the CDR3 is TGCAGCGTTGAAGAGGGCAGGTACACAGATACGCAGTATTTT. It encodes CSVEEGRYTDTQYF.